This TCR beta chain was profiled in a study of regulatory T cells in long-lasting Graves disease. The CDR3 loop spans 14 amino acids. Looked up from germline, CDR1 is SGHVS and CDR2 is FQNEAQ. With 0 bases removed from V and 7 bases from J, the gap between germline ends came to 10 bases. Time point denoted: newly diagnosed GD, antithyroid drugs for less than 3 months. From RNA extracted from PBMCs, the TCR library was made. The TCR beta library used iRepertoire HTBI primers with Arm-PCR amplification of CDR3. TCRdb re-derived calls from the multiplex PCR reads in MiXCR, one entry per CDR3 protein. The sample lists about 220,000 distinct CDR3 sequences; about 16% were seen once. This clonotype appeared many times.

The sequencing here drew on peripheral blood mononuclear cells (PBMCs), taken at new diagnosis, from a patient treated with antithyroid drugs. The chain joins TRBV7-8 to TRBJ1-5, with a possible D match to TRBD1 (5 bases). This TCR came from a female donor with Graves disease. Here the CDR3 reads CASSLAGEGQPQHF. CDR3 in DNA: TGTGCCAGCAGCTTAGCGGGGGAGGGACAGCCCCAGCATTTT.